Below, one T cell receptor beta chain is given with its context. These data originate in a study of cytomegalovirus exposure and HLA in healthy donors. There are 13 residues in the CDR3. Between the trimmed V and J ends, which lost 6 bases and 8 bases, there was a span of 11 bases. Germline values: CDR1 MNHEY, CDR2 SVGAGI. PCR was performed using 60 Vbeta and 13 Jbeta primers. Profiling relied on immunoSEQ multiplex PCR, and the TCRdb table lists in-frame clones only, not all of them. The sample holds approximately 170,000 clones, 73% seen once. The chain joins TRBV6-5 to TRBJ1-6; D not certain. The TCR comes from a woman aged 18-30 years in good health and CMV-seropositive. The sample comprised PBMCs. CDR3 bases: TGTGCCAGCAGGTCCCTAAACGATTCACCCCTCCACTTT. Residues: CASRSLNDSPLHF.